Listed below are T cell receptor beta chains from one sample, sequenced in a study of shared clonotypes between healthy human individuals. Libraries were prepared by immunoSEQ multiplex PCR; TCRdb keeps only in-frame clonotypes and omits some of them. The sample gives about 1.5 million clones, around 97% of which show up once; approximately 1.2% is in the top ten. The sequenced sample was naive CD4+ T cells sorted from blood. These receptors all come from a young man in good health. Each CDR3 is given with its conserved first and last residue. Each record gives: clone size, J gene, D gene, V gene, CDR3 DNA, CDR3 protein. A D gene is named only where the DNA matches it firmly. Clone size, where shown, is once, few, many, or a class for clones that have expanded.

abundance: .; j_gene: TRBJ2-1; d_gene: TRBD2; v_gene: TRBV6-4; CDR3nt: TGTGCCAGCAGTGAAGGGACTAGCGGCCCGGGGAGCTCCTACAATGAGCAGTTCTTC; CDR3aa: CASSEGTSGPGSSYNEQFF
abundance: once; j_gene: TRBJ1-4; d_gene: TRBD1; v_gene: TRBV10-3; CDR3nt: TGTGCCATCAGCCGGGACAGCGGCCGAGAAAAACTGTTTTTT; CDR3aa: CAISRDSGREKLFF
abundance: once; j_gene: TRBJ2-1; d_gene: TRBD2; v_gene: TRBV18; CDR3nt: TGTGCCAGCTCACCAGGGACTAGCGGGAGGCAGTCCTACAATGAGCAGTTCTTC; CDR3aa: CASSPGTSGRQSYNEQFF
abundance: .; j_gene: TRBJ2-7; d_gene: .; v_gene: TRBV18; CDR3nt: TGTGCCAGCTCACCATCCCTAATGGGGTACGAGCAGTACTTC; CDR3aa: CASSPSLMGYEQYF
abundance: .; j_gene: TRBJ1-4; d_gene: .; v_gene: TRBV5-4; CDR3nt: TGTGCCAGCAGCTTGGCCGAGAGGGCTAATGAAAAACTGTTTTTT; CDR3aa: CASSLAERANEKLFF
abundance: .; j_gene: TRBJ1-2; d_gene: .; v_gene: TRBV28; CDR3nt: TGTGCCAGCAGCCTCTATCCCTATGGCTACACCTTC; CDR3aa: CASSLYPYGYTF
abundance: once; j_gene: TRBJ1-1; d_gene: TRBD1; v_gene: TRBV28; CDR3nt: TGTGCCAGCGGGACAGGGGGAATAATGGCTTTCTTT; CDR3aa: CASGTGGIMAFF
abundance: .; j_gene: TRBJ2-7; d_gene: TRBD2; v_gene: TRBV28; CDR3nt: TGTGCCAGCACCCGCCGTTGGGGGGGTCGGCTCGAGCAGTACTTC; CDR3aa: CASTRRWGGRLEQYF
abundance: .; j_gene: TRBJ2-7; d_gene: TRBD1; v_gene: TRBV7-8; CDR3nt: TGTGCCAGCACCCTTAGCACCTCCGGACAGGGAACCTACGAGCAGTACTTC; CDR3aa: CASTLSTSGQGTYEQYF
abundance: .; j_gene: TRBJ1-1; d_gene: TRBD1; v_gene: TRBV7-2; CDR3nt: TGTGCCAGCAGCCCGACAGGGGCCACTGAAGCTTTCTTT; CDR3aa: CASSPTGATEAFF
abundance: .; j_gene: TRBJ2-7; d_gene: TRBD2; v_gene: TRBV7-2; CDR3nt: TGTGCCAGCAGCTTCCGTGGGCGGGAGTTTAGGTACGAGCAGTACTTC; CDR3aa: CASSFRGREFRYEQYF
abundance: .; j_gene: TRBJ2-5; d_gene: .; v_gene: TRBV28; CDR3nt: TGTGCCAGCAGTTTAGACAGGATCGGGGACCAAGAGACCCAGTACTTC; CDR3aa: CASSLDRIGDQETQYF
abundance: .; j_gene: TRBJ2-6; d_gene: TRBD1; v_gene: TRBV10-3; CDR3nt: TGTGCCATCAGTCAGGGACAGTCTGGGGCCAACGTCCTGACTTTC; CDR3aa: CAISQGQSGANVLTF
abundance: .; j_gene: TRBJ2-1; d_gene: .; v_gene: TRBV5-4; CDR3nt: TGTGCCAGCAGCCAATACCGGGACAACAATGAGCAGTTCTTC; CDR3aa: CASSQYRDNNEQFF
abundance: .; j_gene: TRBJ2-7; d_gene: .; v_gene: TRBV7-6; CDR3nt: TGTGCCAGCAGCTTAGGCGGTCAGGGGACCCTCGGCGAGCAGTACTTC; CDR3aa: CASSLGGQGTLGEQYF
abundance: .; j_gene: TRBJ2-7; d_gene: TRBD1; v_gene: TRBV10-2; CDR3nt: TGCGCCAGCAGTTACGGGACAGGAGCCTCCTACGAGCAGTACTTC; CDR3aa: CASSYGTGASYEQYF
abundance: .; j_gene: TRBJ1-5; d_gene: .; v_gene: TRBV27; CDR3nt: TGTGCCAGCAGCCTACTTTCACTCGGAGAACGGACCCAGCATTTT; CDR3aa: CASSLLSLGERTQHF
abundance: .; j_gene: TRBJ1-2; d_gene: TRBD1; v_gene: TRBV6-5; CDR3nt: TGTGCCAGCAGCGGGAACGACAGGGGGTTCTATGGCTACACCTTC; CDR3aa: CASSGNDRGFYGYTF
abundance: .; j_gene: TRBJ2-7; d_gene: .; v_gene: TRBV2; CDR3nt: TGTGCCAGCAGTCGGGACATCTCCTACGAGCAGTACTTC; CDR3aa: CASSRDISYEQYF
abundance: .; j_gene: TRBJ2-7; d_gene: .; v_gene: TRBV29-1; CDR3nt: TGCAGCGTTGGGATCTCAGTAACAGGCTACGAGCAGTACTTC; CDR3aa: CSVGISVTGYEQYF
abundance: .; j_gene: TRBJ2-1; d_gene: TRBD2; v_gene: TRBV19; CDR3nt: TGTGCCAGTACCCTAAGGGCCCGGCTAGCGGGAGGTAATGAGCAGTTCTTC; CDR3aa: CASTLRARLAGGNEQFF
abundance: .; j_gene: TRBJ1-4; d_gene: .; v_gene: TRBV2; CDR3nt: TGTGCCAGCAGTGAAACACAGGTGGTCGAAAAACTGTTTTTT; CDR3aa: CASSETQVVEKLFF
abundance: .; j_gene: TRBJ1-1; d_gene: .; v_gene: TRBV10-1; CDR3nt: TGCGCCAGCAGTGAGTTCCGGCTCCGGGATCGATTATTGGACACTGAAGCTTTCTTT; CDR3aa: CASSEFRLRDRLLDTEAFF